This TCR beta chain emerged from a study of blood T cell repertoires in COVID-19. Study-wide background: Samples representing acute and convalescent COVID-19 were sourced from the United States, Italy and Spain.

CDR1 and CDR2 from the germline V gene are MNHEY and SMNVEV (reference sequence). Trimming removed 10 bases at V and 0 bases at J, with 19 bases between. The CDR3 extends over 16 amino acids. Authors' processing steps: Reference gene primer amplification yielded estimated nucleated cell counts. The method was immunoSEQ multiplex PCR; TCRdb's version includes in-frame clones alone and lacks a portion of them. V, J and clone size are taken as reported in that table, and D and trimming were inferred from the DNA itself. This sample carries about 140,000 clones, more than 75% of them seen once, and the ten largest clones take 2% to 3%.

The origin of this receptor is a human donor with acute or convalescent COVID-19. The donor label of this sample is uncertain. This rearrangement joins TRBV27 to TRBJ1-3, with D possibly being TRBD1 (5 bases). Material: peripheral blood. In DNA, the CDR3 is TGTGCCACCAGACCTCAGGGCTTGGGCTCTGGAAACACCATATATTTT. Its translation is CATRPQGLGSGNTIYF.